This T cell receptor beta chain derives from a study of vaccination and CD4 T cells after COVID-19. As for the study in general: The convalescents comprised six males and four females, two of them Hispanic.

A word on this clonotype: Its antigen remains unknown.

V dropped 3 bases and J dropped 10 bases, with 13 bases sitting between them. The germline gives CDR1 MNHEY, CDR2 SMNVEV (reference sequence). CDR3 length: 13 residues. Each CDR3 protein is one row after TCRdb ran MiXCR on the PCR reads. The sample consists of 20,000 or so distinct CDR3 sequences, 45% to 70% of them appearing once. Study results and limitations: From around 21 to 38, the median of SARS-CoV-2-reactive clonotypes rose without reaching significance.

The chain uses TRBV27 and TRBJ2-1; D tentatively reads TRBD1 or TRBD2 (5 bases each). The material was CD4+ T cells from blood, obtained after SARS-CoV-2 vaccination. The receptor was isolated from a human donor who had recovered from COVID-19. The CDR3 DNA reads TGTGCCAGCAGTTTTTCGAGGGGAGTCGAGCAGTTCTTC. This encodes CASSFSRGVEQFF.